One sample yielded the 29 T cell receptor beta chains listed below, sequenced in a study of cytomegalovirus exposure and HLA in healthy donors. Researchers ran the PCR with 60 Vbeta and 13 Jbeta primers. Sequencing used immunoSEQ multiplex PCR; TCRdb keeps in-frame clones, though not all of them. The top ten clones hold over 1.5% of a sample with around 200,000 clones, under 85% of them seen once. Sequencing was performed on PBMCs. The receptors derive from a man aged 45-65 years in good health and CMV-seronegative.

The chain is built from TRBV5-1 and TRBJ1-5; weak D call: TRBD1 (6 bases). Trimming cost V 0 bases and J 6 bases, with 13 bases left between them. Germline loops: CDR1 SGHRS, CDR2 YFSETQ. The CDR3 contains 15 residues. The CDR3 reads CASSLAGQQGQPQHF. CDR3 DNA: TGCGCCAGCAGCTTGGCCGGACAGCAAGGTCAGCCCCAGCATTTT.

The chain couples TRBV27 to TRBJ2-1; D possibly corresponds to TRBD2 (6 bases). Germline CDR1 reads MNHEY; CDR2 reads SMNVEV (reference sequence). This CDR3 has 16 amino acids. Trimming cost V 7 bases and J 2 bases, with 18 bases left between them. The CDR3 spells CASKTGGTVTYNEQFF. The CDR3 DNA sequence: TGTGCCAGCAAGACTGGGGGGACCGTTACCTACAATGAGCAGTTCTTC.

This chain connects TRBV29-1 to TRBJ2-3; TRBD1 matches at 11 bases. The V and J ends lost 0 bases and 4 bases, in that order; junction bases with no gene match: 15. The CDR3 runs 19 residues. Looked up from germline, CDR1 is SQVTM and CDR2 is ANQGSEA. CDR3 in amino acids: CSVEDSYFGTGGGADTQYF. The CDR3, as DNA: TGCAGCGTTGAAGACTCTTATTTTGGGACAGGGGGAGGGGCAGATACGCAGTATTTT.

This chain's CDR3 is CASSQALAGGFKSDEQYF. The CDR3 DNA reads as TGTGCCAGCAGCCAGGCCCTAGCGGGAGGTTTTAAAAGCGACGAGCAGTACTTC. This chain connects TRBV4-2 to TRBJ2-7; 11 nucleotides line up with TRBD2. V shed 3 bases, J shed 5 bases, and the junction held 15 bases outside the gene matches. The germline V gene has CDR1 LGHNA and CDR2 YNFKEQ. CDR3 length equals 18 residues.

The chain couples TRBV5-1 to TRBJ2-1; perhaps TRBD1 as D (6 bases). The V end lost 4 bases, the J end lost 4 bases, and 12 bases lay between the germline ends. Germline V gives CDR1 SGHRS, CDR2 YFSETQ. There are 14 residues in the CDR3. The CDR3 reads CASSVRQAYNEQFF. The CDR3 region has the DNA TGCGCCAGCAGCGTTAGACAGGCTTACAATGAGCAGTTCTTC.

The CDR3 sequence: CASSHQGGQETQYF. The CDR3 nucleotides read TGTGCCAGCAGTCACCAGGGGGGCCAAGAGACCCAGTACTTC. The chain has TRBV27 and TRBJ2-5, with a possible D match to TRBD1 (7 bases). Looked up from germline, CDR1 is MNHEY and CDR2 is SMNVEV (reference sequence). Trimming removed 5 bases at V and 1 base at J, with 11 bases between. The CDR3 sequence is 14 residues long.

V gene TRBV7-9 combines with J gene TRBJ1-3; 7 nucleotides align to TRBD1. V lost 5 bases to trimming and J lost 0 bases; unmatched junction nucleotides: 7. CDR1 is SEHNR and CDR2 is FQNEAQ in the germline V gene (reference sequence). The CDR3 runs to 16 residues. This chain's CDR3 is CASSPYGQASGNTIYF. The CDR3 DNA is TGTGCCAGCAGCCCCTACGGACAGGCCTCTGGAAACACCATATATTTT.

The J gene is TRBJ2-5, the V gene TRBV11-2, with TRBD2 matching over 10 bases. Germline CDR1 reads SGHAT; CDR2 reads FQNNGV. This CDR3 has 17 amino acids. The V gene end was trimmed by 1 base and the J gene end by 4 bases; junction bases not matched to a gene: 9. CDR3 sequence (DNA): TGTGCCAGCAGCTTAGCCAGCGGAACTAGCGGGGTAGAGACCCAGTACTTC. Protein sequence: CASSLASGTSGVETQYF.

The CDR3 here is CASSLGGGRVTDTQYF. The CDR3, as DNA: TGTGCCAGCAGCTTAGGCGGGGGGCGGGTCACAGATACGCAGTATTTT. The gene calls are TRBV7-9 and TRBJ2-3, with 8 bases identical to TRBD2. This CDR3 region has 16 residues. CDR1 and CDR2 from the germline V gene are SEHNR and FQNEAQ (reference sequence). The junction had 5 bases not matched to a gene; V was cut back by 1 base and J by 2 bases.

J is TRBJ2-3 and V is TRBV4-2, with D possibly TRBD2 on 5 matching bases. The CDR3 runs to 16 residues. V was clipped by 0 bases and J by 2 bases, with 12 bases between them. Germline V gene data show CDR1 as LGHNA and CDR2 as YNFKEQ. CDR3 region: CASSQDGVGITDTQYF. The CDR3 coding sequence is TGTGCCAGCAGCCAAGACGGGGTCGGCATCACAGATACGCAGTATTTT.

This clone occurred once. This chain connects TRBV21-1 to TRBJ2-1; TRBD1, the table's D call, was not compared with the DNA. TRBV21-1 represents a pseudogene. CDR3 size: 19 residues. CDR3 residues: CASSPRAGHRVRGRNEQFF. As DNA, the CDR3 is TGTGCCAGCAGCCCCCGAGCAGGTCACAGGGTAAGGGGGCGGAATGAGCAGTTCTTC.

As to this clone: Other DNA sequences of this sample code for an identical CDR3. This chain uses TRBV7-3 with TRBJ2-7, with 14 bases that match TRBD2. Germline V CDR1 and CDR2: SGHTA, FQGTGA. Trimming cost V 1 base and J 3 bases; bases outside gene matches: 2. The CDR3 length is 16 residues. Here the CDR3 DNA reads TGTGCCAGCAGCTTAATGGGACTAGCGGGAGTCTACGAGCAGTACTTC. Amino acids: CASSLMGLAGVYEQYF.

This clone appeared once. The V call is TRBV11-3, the J call TRBJ2-3; 7 nucleotides line up with TRBD1. In germline, CDR1 is SGHNT, CDR2 YENEEA. This CDR3 region has 14 residues. Losses at the gene ends were 2 bases for V and 2 bases for J; bases not matched to a gene: 1. CDR3 sequence: CASSLTGATDTQYF. The CDR3 nucleotides read TGTGCCAGCAGCTTAACAGGGGCCACAGATACGCAGTATTTT.

V usage is TRBV7-2 and J usage is TRBJ1-5; D remains unclear. The CDR3 is 18 residues long. Looked up from germline, CDR1 is SGHTA and CDR2 is FQGNSA. Trimming stripped 2 bases from V and 0 bases from J, with 17 bases between. The CDR3 sequence is CASSLYHSTGYSNQPQHF. In DNA, the CDR3 is TGTGCCAGCAGCTTATATCACTCGACGGGGTATAGCAATCAGCCCCAGCATTTT. Based on the CDR3 plus reference TRBV7-2 and TRBJ1-5, the full variable domain is GAGVSQSPSNKVTEKGKDVELRCDPISGHTALYWYRQSLGQGLEFLIYFQGNSAPDKSGLPSDRFSAERTGGSVSTLTIQRTQQEDSAVYLCASSLYHSTGYSNQPQHFGDGTRLSIL.

The chain combines TRBV7-8 with TRBJ1-2; D gene unclear. Germline CDR1 SGHVS, CDR2 FQNEAQ. There are 16 residues in the CDR3. The germline V and J ends were trimmed by 5 bases and 2 bases, with 18 bases remaining between them. CDR3 in amino acids: CASSLLAILANYGYTF. The DNA of the CDR3 is TGTGCCAGCAGCCTGTTAGCCATACTGGCCAACTATGGCTACACCTTC.

This clone was found a few times. The V call is TRBV4-1, the J call TRBJ1-1; D is ambiguous. Germline V gene sequence: CDR1 MGHRA, CDR2 YSYEKL. V was pared by 2 bases and J by 1 base, with 14 bases between. The CDR3 is 16 amino acids. CDR3 sequence (DNA): TGCGCCAGCAGCCAAATATCACCTCCGGGGAACACTGAAGCTTTCTTT. It translates to CASSQISPPGNTEAFF.

V usage is TRBV28 and J usage is TRBJ1-2; TRBD1 aligns across 8 bases. The CDR3 sequence is 17 residues long. Germline CDR1 and CDR2: MDHEN and SYDVKM. The J segment lost 4 bases and the V segment lost 5 bases, leaving 15 bases of the junction unmatched. The CDR3 DNA reads as TGTGCCAGCAGTACTCCCTTACAGGGGGGTAATCTCTATGGCTACACCTTC. Protein product: CASSTPLQGGNLYGYTF.

V is TRBV7-2 and J is TRBJ2-4; tentative D call: TRBD2 (5 bases). Germline assignment: CDR1 SGHTA and CDR2 FQGNSA. CDR3 size: 14 residues. V lost 5 bases to trimming and J lost 6 bases, with 14 bases between them. The CDR3 is CASSPRESRNIQYF. The CDR3 DNA sequence: TGTGCCAGCAGCCCGAGGGAGAGTCGAAACATTCAGTACTTC.

V gene TRBV16 combines with J gene TRBJ2-5; D unresolved. Gene TRBJ2-7 matches the end of the DNA better, so the J call may be wrong. The germline V gene encodes CDR1 KGHSY and CDR2 FQNENV. There are 13 residues in the CDR3. CDR3 residues: CASSQSVTYEQYF. The CDR3 DNA sequence: TGTGCCAGCAGCCAATCGGTAACCTACGAGCAGTACTTC.

The chain carries TRBV18 and TRBJ2-6; 7 bases match TRBD1. V shed 6 bases and J 9 bases; nucleotides not matched to a gene: 5. CDR3 length: 13 residues. Germline loops: CDR1 KGHSH, CDR2 LQKENI. The CDR3 nucleotides are TGTGCCAGCTCCCCAGGACAGGTCAACGTCCTGACTTTC. Translating gives CASSPGQVNVLTF.

The rearrangement uses TRBV2 and TRBJ2-7, with 9 bases matching TRBD1. The germline V gene has CDR1 SNHLY and CDR2 FYNNEI. The CDR3 is 14 residues long. J lost 1 base, V lost 7 bases, and 5 bases had no gene match. The CDR3 here is CASTAGTGSYEQYF. CDR3 DNA: TGTGCCAGCACTGCCGGGACAGGGTCCTACGAGCAGTACTTC.

The rearrangement joins TRBV6-5 to TRBJ2-1, with TRBD1 as a possible D gene (5 bases). V dropped 5 bases and J dropped 5 bases, with 13 bases sitting between them. This CDR3 region has 14 residues. Per the germline V gene, CDR1 is MNHEY and CDR2 is SVGAGI. The CDR3 coding sequence is TGTGCCAGCAGTCCATGGACACCCCACAATGAGCAGTTCTTC. The encoded protein is CASSPWTPHNEQFF.

CDR3 in DNA: TGTGCCAGCAGTTCTAGCACAGATACGCAGTATTTT. As protein: CASSSSTDTQYF. The chain carries TRBV6-5 and TRBJ2-3, with D unclear. The CDR3 runs 12 residues. Trimming cost V 4 bases and J 0 bases, with 2 bases left between them. Germline CDR1 reads MNHEY; CDR2 reads SVGAGI.

The J gene is TRBJ1-1, the V gene TRBV5-4; tentative D call: TRBD1 (5 bases). This CDR3 has 13 residues. The germline CDR1 and CDR2 sequences are SGHNT and YYREEE (reference sequence). Trimming left V 2 bases short and J 8 bases short, with 13 bases between. CDR3 in DNA: TGTGCCAGCAGCTTAATTGGGGCAGCGGAAGCTTTCTTT. It is translated as CASSLIGAAEAFF.

This chain joins TRBV18 and TRBJ2-7, with TRBD2 matching 7 bases. The CDR3 loop spans 15 amino acids. V gave up 3 bases and J gave up 6 bases; unmatched junction bases: 11. CDR1 is KGHSH and CDR2 is LQKENI in the germline V gene. The CDR3 nucleotides are TGTGCCAGCTCACCCCAACCTAGCGGTACGCGCGAGCAGTACTTC. Translated: CASSPQPSGTREQYF.

The chain joins TRBV4-1 to TRBJ1-2; D remains unclear. The germline gives CDR1 MGHRA, CDR2 YSYEKL. The CDR3 contains 15 residues. V was clipped by 1 base and J by 4 bases, with 13 bases between them. The CDR3 loop reads CASSQGGQPGYGYTF. For the CDR3, the DNA is TGCGCCAGCAGCCAAGGCGGTCAGCCGGGCTATGGCTACACCTTC.

J is TRBJ2-5 and V is TRBV7-3; no clear D gene. Germline lookup yields CDR1 SGHTA and CDR2 FQGTGA. There are 12 residues in the CDR3. The ends were cut back, 8 bases at V and 4 bases at J, with 11 bases in the middle. CDR3 DNA sequence: TGTGCCAGCGACTTCCCGCCAGAGACCCAGTACTTC. Translated: CASDFPPETQYF.

This chain links TRBV5-4 with TRBJ2-1; TRBD2 matches 8 bases. The germline CDR1 and CDR2 sequences are SGHNT and YYREEE (reference sequence). Losses at the gene ends were 5 bases for V and 4 bases for J; bases not matched to a gene: 11. The CDR3 extends over 16 amino acids. CDR3 sequence reads: CASSPTGTRRYNEQFF. CDR3 sequence (DNA): TGTGCCAGCAGTCCGACCGGGACTAGACGATACAATGAGCAGTTCTTC.

The genes are TRBV2 and TRBJ2-1, with 10 bases lining up with TRBD2. Unmatched junction bases numbered 15, after V lost 10 bases and J lost 6 bases. The CDR3 is 16 amino acids. CDR1 is SNHLY, CDR2 FYNNEI, per germline. The chain's CDR3 is CATGARTSGASNEQFF. The CDR3, as DNA: TGTGCCACGGGAGCCCGGACTAGCGGAGCCAGCAATGAGCAGTTCTTC.